Below, one T cell receptor beta chain is given with its context. Its antigen target is currently unknown. Base-call qualities are not available, and no considerably larger clone is one nucleotide away. The data were obtained in a study of blood T cell repertoires in COVID-19 (dated by TCRdb to 2018 to 2021). At the level of the whole study: Samples from collaborators originated in the United States, Italy and Spain and spanned both the acute and convalescent phases of COVID-19. Samples were obtained from the ongoing ImmuneRACE study (first 160 participants) and from some 1,200 subjects provided by 6 global collaborators. HLA class I and class II types, where available, came from metadata supplied by the sample provider rather than from assay-based typing. The repertoires were released in a freely available public database intended as a resource for research on the immune response to SARS-CoV-2. The sample metadata nearly always contained a de-identified subject ID, COVID-19 status, age in years and sex. The material from the prospective study consisted of cDNA or gDNA derived from T cells, B-cell-depleted T cells, or PBMCs. The dataset comprised deeply sampled blood TCRbeta repertoires from subjects exposed to, actively infected with, or recovered from COVID-19.

A second Seattle source provided samples from volunteer blood donors who had recovered from COVID-19. Collaborating institutions collected whole blood in K2EDTA tubes following their own protocols. For TCRbeta analysis, collaborators shipped samples as frozen whole blood, isolated PBMCs, or DNA extracted from either of those sample types. Including the terminal cysteine and phenylalanine, the CDR3 comprises 18 residues. The only DNA kept is the CDR3, 54 bases in frame from the first base. From a lookup of the germline V gene (reference sequence), CDR1 and CDR2 are SGHNT and YYREEE. Ends trimmed: V by 4 bases, J by 5 bases; bases unmatched to a gene: 17. TCRbeta CDR3 regions were amplified from genomic DNA using the immunoSEQ Assay, a bias-controlled multiplex PCR. Per the original workflow: The number of nucleated cells in each sample was estimated by amplification of reference gene primers within the assay. To quantify the absolute abundance of each unique TCRbeta CDR3 rearrangement, sequence reads were collapsed and filtered. Productive Simpson clonality was computed per sample as the square root of Simpson's diversity index over productive rearrangements. The clones in this table, taken by TCRdb from immuneACCESS, are in-frame only. Not every clone is retained; where verified, under half of the shortfall comes from an unresolved V gene, and the cause of the rest is unknown. V, J and clone size are taken as reported in that table, and D and trimming were inferred from the DNA itself. The sample profile shows around 230,000 clones; 80% to 90% of them were found once. Of the sample, approximately 2% falls within the top ten clones.

Broader findings and caveats from the paper: Clinical and demographic metadata were provided uncurated, with the amount varying by source and participant.

The rearrangement combines TRBV5-4 with TRBJ1-1; 10 central bases correspond to TRBD1. The sample taken for sequencing was peripheral blood. The sequence was collected from a man aged 25 to 40 who had recovered from COVID-19. The DNA sequence is given as TGTGCCAGCAGCCCAAATCCCCGGACTGACAGGGGGCGTACTGAAGCTTTCTTT. This is translated as CASSPNPRTDRGRTEAFF.